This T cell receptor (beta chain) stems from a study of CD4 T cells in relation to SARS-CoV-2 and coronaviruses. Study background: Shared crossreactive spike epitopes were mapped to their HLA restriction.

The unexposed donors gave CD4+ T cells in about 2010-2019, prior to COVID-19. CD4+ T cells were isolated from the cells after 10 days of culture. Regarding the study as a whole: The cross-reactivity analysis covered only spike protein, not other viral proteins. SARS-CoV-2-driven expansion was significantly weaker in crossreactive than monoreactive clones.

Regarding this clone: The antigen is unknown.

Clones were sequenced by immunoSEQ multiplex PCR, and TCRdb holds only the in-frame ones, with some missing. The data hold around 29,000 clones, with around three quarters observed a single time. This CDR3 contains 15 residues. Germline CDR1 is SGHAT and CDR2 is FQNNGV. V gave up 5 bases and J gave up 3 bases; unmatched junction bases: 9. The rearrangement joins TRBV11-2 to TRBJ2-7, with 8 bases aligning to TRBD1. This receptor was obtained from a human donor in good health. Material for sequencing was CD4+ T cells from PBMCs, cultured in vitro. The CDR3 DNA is TGTGCCAGCAGCCCTCGGGACAGGCCCCACTACGAGCAGTACTTC. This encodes CASSPRDRPHYEQYF. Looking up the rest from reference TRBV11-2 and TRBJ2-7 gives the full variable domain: EAGVAQSPRYKIIEKRQSVAFWCNPISGHATLYWYQQILGQGPKLLIQFQNNGVVDDSQLPKDRFSAERLKGVDSTLKIQPAKLEDSAVYLCASSPRDRPHYEQYFGPGTRLTVT.